These 13 T cell receptor beta chains were sequenced from one sample in a study of blood T cell repertoires in COVID-19. Repertoires were generated with immunoSEQ multiplex PCR, while TCRdb's copy carries only in-frame clones and drops some. The sample records 130,000 to 150,000 clones, roughly 77% being singletons. The specimen was peripheral blood. The origin of the receptors is a man in his 60s with acute or convalescent COVID-19.

This rearrangement joins TRBV4-2 to TRBJ2-7; D unresolved. Trimming pared 0 bases from V and 6 bases from J, leaving 9 bases between. In germline, CDR1 is LGHNA, CDR2 YNFKEQ. The CDR3 consists of 13 residues. The CDR3 sequence: CASSQEFFGEQYF. The DNA for the CDR3 is TGTGCCAGCAGCCAAGAATTTTTCGGCGAGCAGTACTTC.

This chain connects TRBV11-1 to TRBJ2-5; tentative D call: TRBD2 (5 bases). This CDR3 has 16 amino acids. Germline loops: CDR1 SGHAT, CDR2 FQDESV (reference sequence). V dropped 2 bases and J dropped 2 bases, with 15 bases sitting between them. The CDR3 sequence: CASSLSRGTPQETQYF. DNA for the CDR3: TGTGCCAGCAGCTTAAGCCGGGGAACCCCTCAAGAGACCCAGTACTTC.

The chain carries TRBV6-6 and TRBJ2-3; 9 bases match TRBD1. Trimming removed 6 bases from V and 4 bases from J; junction bases left unmatched: 8. Germline CDR1 is MNHNY and CDR2 is SVGAGI (reference sequence). There are 15 residues in the CDR3. CDR3 sequence reads: CASSLRQGVADTQYF. For the CDR3, the DNA is TGTGCCAGCAGCCTTCGACAGGGGGTGGCAGATACGCAGTATTTT.

This chain connects TRBV28 to TRBJ2-3; the D gene is possibly TRBD1 (5 bases). Looked up from germline, CDR1 is MDHEN and CDR2 is SYDVKM. This CDR3 is 14 amino acids long. V was pared by 7 bases and J by 0 bases, with 11 bases between. In DNA form, the CDR3 reads TGTGCCAGCACGGCGGACACTAGCACAGATACGCAGTATTTT. This encodes CASTADTSTDTQYF.

This clone was seen only once. The chain uses TRBV11-3 and TRBJ1-1, with 8 positions matching TRBD1. The CDR3 extends over 14 amino acids. Germline V gene lookup returns CDR1 SGHNT and CDR2 YENEEA. With V trimmed by 5 bases and J by 4 bases, 6 bases remained unmatched. The CDR3 loop is CASSLDRVSTEAFF. CDR3 nucleotides: TGTGCCAGCAGCCTGGACAGGGTGAGCACTGAAGCTTTCTTT.

The V gene is TRBV5-4, the J gene TRBJ2-3; TRBD1 matches at 7 bases. There are 15 residues in the CDR3. Germline V lookup: CDR1 SGHNT, CDR2 YYREEE (reference sequence). V dropped 1 base and J dropped 3; count of bases not matched to a gene: 5. The CDR3 nucleotides are TGTGCCAGCAGCTTGAATTCAGGGGGTACAGATACGCAGTATTTT. This codes for CASSLNSGGTDTQYF.

The CDR3 spells CASSLETGRAKNIQYF. The CDR3 DNA sequence: TGCGCCAGCAGCTTGGAGACGGGGAGGGCCAAAAACATTCAGTACTTC. The chain is built from TRBV5-1 and TRBJ2-4; possible D gene TRBD2, 6 bases. Trimming left V 0 bases short and J 1 base short, with 11 bases between. Looked up from germline, CDR1 is SGHRS and CDR2 is YFSETQ. The CDR3 runs to 16 residues.

The chain links TRBV18 to TRBJ1-2, with a possible D match to TRBD1 (6 bases). Trimming stripped 9 bases from V and 4 bases from J, with 21 bases between. The CDR3 consists of 15 residues. The germline gives CDR1 KGHSH, CDR2 LQKENI. CDR3 nucleotides: TGTGCCAGTTCCGAACAGGGATCCCCCCTCTATGGCTACACCTTC. Translation: CASSEQGSPLYGYTF.

The chain is built from TRBV5-4 and TRBJ2-7; 8 bases align to TRBD2. Trimming cost V 2 bases and J 0 bases; bases outside gene matches: 4. The CDR3 consists of 15 residues. Germline assignment: CDR1 SGHNT and CDR2 YYREEE (reference sequence). The CDR3: CASSFPGTSSYEQYF. The CDR3 DNA reads TGTGCCAGCAGCTTCCCCGGGACTAGCTCCTACGAGCAGTACTTC. Variable domain in full (rest from reference TRBV5-4 and TRBJ2-7): ETGVTQSPTHLIKTRGQQVTLRCSSQSGHNTVSWYQQALGQGPQFIFQYYREEENGRGNFPPRFSGLQFPNYSSELNVNALELDDSALYLCASSFPGTSSYEQYFGPGTRLTVT.

The rearrangement links TRBV2 to TRBJ1-3, with D hard to call. Germline CDR1 and CDR2: SNHLY and FYNNEI. The CDR3 contains 13 residues. The germline V and J ends were trimmed by 3 bases and 3 bases, with 6 bases remaining between them. CDR3 protein: CASSEGSGNTIYF. Written as DNA, the CDR3 is TGTGCCAGCAGTGAGGGCAGTGGAAACACCATATATTTT.

On this clone: At the DNA level, this CDR3 is encoded by other sequences in the same sample as well. The V and J genes are TRBV12-3 or TRBV12-4 and TRBJ2-1; D gene uncertain. The CDR3 runs to 13 residues. The V and J ends lost 1 base and 3 bases respectively, with 4 bases between them. The CDR3 DNA sequence: TGTGCCAGCAGTTTAGGGCTCTACAATGAGCAGTTCTTC. This translates into CASSLGLYNEQFF.

The chain joins TRBV9 to TRBJ2-7, with D possibly being TRBD1 (6 bases). The CDR3 is made up of 15 amino acids. Trimming left V 0 bases short and J 3 bases short, with 13 bases between. Germline CDR1 is SGDLS and CDR2 is YYNGEE. This CDR3 is CASSVGGGEVYEQYF. The CDR3 coding sequence is TGTGCCAGCAGCGTAGGAGGGGGAGAGGTCTACGAGCAGTACTTC.

This rearrangement joins TRBV19 to TRBJ2-2, with 8 bases fitting TRBD2. The germline V gene has CDR1 LNHDA and CDR2 SQIVND (reference sequence). The CDR3 runs 16 residues. After removal of 4 bases from V and 5 bases from J, the junction contained 9 bases not matched to a gene. Written as DNA, the CDR3 is TGTGCCAGTAGTAGCCCGGGGGGGCGCCGAACCGGGGAGCTGTTTTTT. Amino acids: CASSSPGGRRTGELFF.